This T cell receptor (beta chain) was retrieved from a study of control samples from healthy donors and cancer patients. This CDR3 has 16 residues. CDR1 is MDHEN and CDR2 is SYDVKM in the germline V gene. V gave up 4 bases and J gave up 0 bases; unmatched junction bases: 3. The data were produced by immunoSEQ multiplex PCR, yet TCRdb's version contains in-frame clones alone and is incomplete. The sample shows 150,000 to 200,000 clones, 91% of them seen only once. The rearrangement links TRBV28 to TRBJ1-4, with TRBD1 matching over 9 bases. Sequencing was carried out using blood. This receptor was taken from a woman in her thirties in good health. The CDR3 DNA sequence: TGTGCCAGCAGTTCACAGGGGGCCGCAACTAATGAAAAACTGTTTTTT. Translation: CASSSQGAATNEKLFF.